The clone carrying this T cell receptor beta chain has a handful of counts. As yet, its antigen is unknown. The CDR3 contains 15 residues. The germline gives CDR1 SNHLY, CDR2 FYNNEI. Trimming shortened V by 4 bases and J by 3 bases, and 16 bases separated the two germline ends. The sample originates from a study of cytomegalovirus exposure and HLA in healthy donors. Study conclusions and caveats: Immune exposure data for these donors was limited to CMV serostatus. It was reported that the classifier diagnosed cytomegalovirus status with high specificity and sensitivity in both the original and validation cohorts. An observed cluster of highly shared sequence variants was recorded as a likely sequencing artifact.

With 60 Vbeta and 13 Jbeta primers, the PCR was carried out. TCRdb keeps only in-frame clones here, not all; method: immunoSEQ multiplex PCR. The repertoire holds under 250,000 clones, with about 83% as singletons. The J gene is TRBJ2-7, the V gene TRBV2; no clear D. The material sequenced was PBMCs. The receptor was derived from a human donor in good health. The CDR3: CASSAVTYEDYEQYF. DNA for the CDR3: TGTGCCAGCAGTGCGGTCACCTACGAAGACTACGAGCAGTACTTC. The full variable domain, completed using reference TRBV2 and TRBJ2-7, is EPEVTQTPSHQVTQMGQEVILRCVPISNHLYFYWYRQILGQKVEFLVSFYNNEISEKSEIFDDQFSVERPDGSNFTLKIRSTKLEDSAMYFCASSAVTYEDYEQYFGPGTRLTVT.